A single sample gave rise to the 26 T cell receptor beta chains below, sequenced in a study of molecular identifiers for immune sequencing clone quantification. TCRdb re-analysed the PCR reads in MiXCR, keeping a single row per CDR3 protein. The sample contains about 640,000 distinct CDR3 sequences, just under 20% of which appear only once. Sequenced: naive CD8+ T cells from blood, with Jurkat cell RNA spiked in. Subset specified: FACS-sorted CD8+CD4-CCR7+CD45RA+ naive T cells. The source is a human donor in good health. Some libraries in this study had Jurkat cell RNA spiked in.

In its sample, this clonotype was seen many times. The genes are TRBV27 and TRBJ1-5, with D possibly matching TRBD1 (5 bases). The CDR3 has 14 amino acids. CDR1 and CDR2 (germline): MNHEY, SMNVEV (reference sequence). V lost 2 bases and J lost 6, with 11 bases in between. The CDR3 reads CASSLKGQGQPQHF. CDR3 coding DNA: TGTGCCAGCAGTTTAAAGGGGCAGGGTCAGCCCCAGCATTTT.

This clonotype was counted many times. The chain uses TRBV13 and TRBJ2-3; 8 nucleotides line up with TRBD2. Looked up from germline, CDR1 is PRHDT and CDR2 is FYEKMQ (reference sequence). The trim removed 5 bases at V and 6 bases at J, leaving 7 bases unmatched. This CDR3 is built from 14 residues. The CDR3 DNA reads TGTGCCAGCAGCCTGGGACTAGATGCCGATACGCAGTATTTT. Translating it yields CASSLGLDADTQYF.

This chain links TRBV15 with TRBJ2-3; TRBD2 aligns across 10 bases. The CDR3 covers 18 residues. Germline lookup yields CDR1 LNHNV and CDR2 YYDKDF (reference sequence). With V trimmed by 3 bases and J by 5 bases, 14 bases remained unmatched. The CDR3 coding sequence is TGTGCCACCAGCAGGCCACAATATCTAGCGGGGGCGGAAGATACGCAGTATTTT. Translating gives CATSRPQYLAGAEDTQYF. The whole variable domain, remainder taken from reference TRBV15 and TRBJ2-3, is DAMVIQNPRYQVTQFGKPVTLSCSQTLNHNVMYWYQQKSSQAPKLLFHYYDKDFNNEADTPDNFQSRRPNTSFCFLDIRSPGLGDTAMYLCATSRPQYLAGAEDTQYFGPGTRLTVL.

The chain couples TRBV12-3 or TRBV12-4 to TRBJ2-7; D call uncertain. V was pared by 2 bases and J by 7 bases, with 15 bases between. This CDR3 contains 14 residues. CDR3 in amino acids: CASSLSNSHMEQYF. The CDR3 nucleotides are TGTGCCAGCAGTTTAAGTAATTCCCATATGGAGCAGTACTTC.

Worth noting for this clonotype: One junction end does not reproduce the germline sequence, and a read error may be involved. The chain has TRBV7-9 and TRBJ1-3; D possibly corresponds to TRBD1 (6 bases). Germline V lookup: CDR1 SEHNR, CDR2 FQNEAQ (reference sequence). The CDR3 has 14 residues. CDR3 nucleotide sequence: TGTACCAGTACAGGGATTCCTACTGGAAACACCATATATTTT. Protein product: CTSTGIPTGNTIYF.

In its sample, this clonotype was seen many times. The V gene is TRBV7-9, the J gene TRBJ2-7, with D hard to call. The germline V gene encodes CDR1 SEHNR and CDR2 FQNEAQ (reference sequence). Trimming left V 3 bases short and J 3 bases short, with 9 bases between. The CDR3 loop spans 13 amino acids. The CDR3 loop reads CASSLFGDYEQYF. CDR3 in DNA: TGTGCCAGCAGCTTGTTTGGGGACTACGAGCAGTACTTC. The full variable domain, completed using reference TRBV7-9 and TRBJ2-7, is DTGVSQNPRHKITKRGQNVTFRCDPISEHNRLYWYRQTLGQGPEFLTYFQNEAQLEKSRLLSDRFSAERPKGSFSTLEIQRTEQGDSAMYLCASSLFGDYEQYFGPGTRLTVT.

Details on this clonotype: This clone may be a read error of a much larger clone one base away. The chain is built from TRBV4-3 and TRBJ2-2; a weak D match, TRBD2 (6 bases). Trimming took 0 bases from V and 1 from J, leaving 12 bases between them. The CDR3 runs to 17 residues. Per germline, CDR1 LGHNA and CDR2 YSLEER. The CDR3 region has the DNA TGCGCCAGCAGCCAAGACTTCAACGGGAGGAACACCGGGGAGCTGTTTTTT. Protein product: CASSQDFNGRNTGELFF.

About this clonotype: Compared with germline, one end of the junction differs, possibly owing to a read error. The V call is TRBV27, the J call TRBJ1-5; TRBD1 is a possible D gene (5 bases). This CDR3 comprises 14 residues. The V gene's germline CDR1 is MNHEY and CDR2 SMNVEV (reference sequence). CDR3 nucleotides: TGTACCAGCAAGGAAGGACACCTCAATCAGCCCCAGCATTTT. This sequence encodes CTSKEGHLNQPQHF.

J is TRBJ2-5 and V is TRBV6-2 or TRBV6-3, with D maybe TRBD2 (6 bases). This CDR3 region has 17 residues. The V and J ends lost 2 bases and 1 base respectively, with 17 bases between them. Germline CDR1 is MNHEY and CDR2 is SVGEGT. The CDR3 DNA sequence: TGTGCCAGCAGTTACACGGGGGTGGTGGTGGGCCAAGAGACCCAGTACTTC. Its translation is CASSYTGVVVGQETQYF.

This clonotype was recorded only once. CDR3 residues: CSARDSHRATTTRNYGYTF. DNA of the CDR3: TGCAGTGCTAGAGATTCCCACAGAGCCACTACCACTCGGAACTATGGCTACACCTTC. The chain links TRBV20-1 to TRBJ1-2; no reliable D call. V shed 0 bases and J shed 2 bases, with 25 bases lying between them. CDR3 length equals 19 residues. The germline V gene has CDR1 DFQATT and CDR2 SNEGSKA (reference sequence).

This clonotype was seen a handful of times. The chain uses TRBV27 and TRBJ2-1; 9 bases are a match to TRBD2. The CDR3 is made up of 16 amino acids. J gave up 3 bases and V 0 bases, and 3 bases lay outside the gene matches. Germline assignment: CDR1 MNHEY and CDR2 SMNVEV (reference sequence). CDR3 in amino acids: CASSLSSGGYYNEQFF. The CDR3 region has the DNA TGTGCCAGCAGTTTATCCAGCGGGGGGTACTACAATGAGCAGTTCTTC.

This clonotype was counted ten times or more. This rearrangement joins TRBV6-2 or TRBV6-3 to TRBJ1-2; D uncertain. The germline V and J ends were trimmed by 2 bases and 1 base, with 5 bases remaining between them. Germline lookup yields CDR1 MNHEY and CDR2 SVGEGT. The CDR3 runs 13 residues. CDR3 nucleotide sequence: TGTGCCAGCAGTTACCAGATTAACTATGGCTACACCTTC. Translating gives CASSYQINYGYTF.

This clonotype was found many times. The chain links TRBV5-6 to TRBJ2-7; tentative D call: TRBD1 (5 bases). Trimming removed 3 bases at V and 2 bases at J, with 9 bases between. The CDR3 is 13 amino acids. CDR1 is SGHDT and CDR2 is YYEEEE in the germline V gene. Written as DNA, the CDR3 is TGTGCCAGCAGCTGGACAAGTACCTACGAGCAGTACTTC. It translates to CASSWTSTYEQYF.

There are many counts of this clonotype. The rearrangement joins TRBV19 to TRBJ1-5, with D possibly TRBD1 on 5 matching bases. The V end lost 3 bases, the J end lost 13 bases, and 13 bases lay between the germline ends. This CDR3 contains 12 residues. Germline lookup yields CDR1 LNHDA and CDR2 SQIVND (reference sequence). Here the CDR3 reads CASSIGAAQQHF. CDR3 coding DNA: TGTGCCAGTAGTATTGGGGCAGCGCAACAGCATTTT.

Comment on this clonotype: A much larger clone is a single base away; this may be a read error. CDR3 sequence reads: CASSGGTYSQPQHF. CDR3 in DNA: TGTGCCAGCAGTGGAGGCACTTACAGTCAGCCCCAGCATTTT. The rearrangement links TRBV2 to TRBJ1-5, with D unclear. The V end was cut by 4 bases, the J end by 6 bases, with 13 bases between. Germline CDR1 and CDR2: SNHLY and FYNNEI. The CDR3 length is 14 residues.

To note about this clonotype: Since a much larger clone is just one base distant, this may be a read error. This chain uses TRBV9 with TRBJ1-5, with D uncertain. V was trimmed by 3 bases and J by 5 bases, leaving 15 bases between them. Germline CDR1 SGDLS, CDR2 YYNGEE. The CDR3 sequence is 15 residues long. The CDR3 region is CASSATREVDQPQHF. The CDR3 nucleotides are TGTGCCAGCAGCGCAACAAGGGAGGTCGATCAGCCCCAGCATTTT.

This clonotype was seen many times. This rearrangement joins TRBV20-1 to TRBJ1-1; D remains ambiguous. The length of the CDR3 is 14 residues. Looked up from germline, CDR1 is DFQATT and CDR2 is SNEGSKA (reference sequence). The V and J ends lost 5 bases and 1 base respectively, with 14 bases between them. The CDR3 nucleotides are TGCAGTGCTCGCCTAGCACAAAAGAACACTGAAGCTTTCTTT. Its protein product is CSARLAQKNTEAFF.

About this clonotype itself: One end of the junction does not line up with germline, which may come from a read error. The V call is TRBV6-1, the J call TRBJ2-7; maybe TRBD2 (6 bases). The germline gives CDR1 MNHNS, CDR2 SASEGT. The CDR3 totals 13 residues. The chain's CDR3 is CTSSPGLGGEQYF. The CDR3 nucleotides read TGTACCAGCAGCCCGGGACTGGGAGGAGAGCAGTACTTC.

The sample holds a few counts of this clonotype. The chain carries TRBV27 and TRBJ2-3; 11 bases align to TRBD2. V lost 5 bases, J lost 0 bases, and 13 bases stayed unmatched. The CDR3 sequence is 19 residues long. Germline V CDR1 and CDR2: MNHEY, SMNVEV (reference sequence). The CDR3 here is CASSLIGTSGLTSTDTQYF. In nucleotides, the CDR3 is TGTGCCAGCAGTCTCATTGGGACTAGCGGTCTTACTAGCACAGATACGCAGTATTTT.

In its sample, this clonotype was seen many times. The chain is built from TRBV9 and TRBJ2-5; D is perhaps TRBD2 (7 bases). V was shortened by 0 bases and J by 4 bases, with 16 bases between the two germline ends. Looked up from germline, CDR1 is SGDLS and CDR2 is YYNGEE. CDR3 size: 16 residues. CDR3 residues: CASSVDRGGLGETQYF. For the CDR3, the DNA is TGTGCCAGCAGCGTAGATAGGGGGGGTCTCGGAGAGACCCAGTACTTC.

This clonotype has at least ten counts. The J gene is TRBJ2-7, the V gene TRBV6-5; 7 positions match TRBD1. The CDR3 consists of 14 residues. V lost 2 bases to trimming and J lost 3 bases; unmatched junction nucleotides: 4. CDR1 and CDR2 from the germline V gene are MNHEY and SVGAGI. This CDR3 reads CASSYGDRDYEQYF. As DNA, the CDR3 is TGTGCCAGCAGTTACGGGGACAGAGACTACGAGCAGTACTTC.

This clonotype was seen just once. This rearrangement joins TRBV7-5 to TRBJ1-6; TRBD1, as called in the table, went unchecked against the DNA. TRBV7-5 is a pseudogene. The CDR3 has 20 amino acids. This CDR3 is CISVPAAWDSRSSYNSPLHF. CDR3 DNA: TGTATCTCCGTGCCAGCAGCTTGGGACAGTAGGAGCTCCTATAATTCACCCCTCCACTTT.

This clonotype was counted at least ten times. This chain uses TRBV6-2 or TRBV6-3 with TRBJ2-3; TRBD2 matches at 8 bases. This CDR3 comprises 15 residues. Germline-derived CDR1 and CDR2 are MNHEY and SVGEGT. The V gene end was trimmed by 5 bases and the J gene end by 6 bases; junction bases not matched to a gene: 10. CDR3 region: CASSPSGSKKDTQYF. CDR3 nucleotides: TGTGCCAGCAGTCCAAGCGGGAGTAAGAAGGATACGCAGTATTTT.

The chain couples TRBV12-3 or TRBV12-4 to TRBJ2-7; D possibly matches TRBD1 or TRBD2 (6 bases each). CDR3 length: 14 residues. Between the trimmed V and J ends, which lost 10 bases and 3 bases, there was a span of 19 bases. For the CDR3, the DNA is TGTGCCATTGCGGTATTGGGGGGCTACTACGAGCAGTACTTC. Translating it yields CAIAVLGGYYEQYF.

V is TRBV29-1 and J is TRBJ2-1, with 14 bases that match TRBD2. The CDR3 is 15 residues long. Germline assignment: CDR1 SQVTM and CDR2 ANQGSEA. Germline trimming cut 5 bases from V and 6 bases from J; bases unmatched to any gene: 6. The CDR3 nucleotides are TGCAGCGTTTTCCCGACTAGCGGGAGGGCCAATGAGCAGTTCTTC. The encoded protein is CSVFPTSGRANEQFF.

On this clonotype itself: A much larger clone differs by one base, so this may be a read error. The chain combines TRBV29-1 with TRBJ2-2; 8 nucleotides line up with TRBD2. The CDR3 is 16 amino acids. The germline CDR1 and CDR2 sequences are SQVTM and ANQGSEA. J lost 5 bases, V lost 5 bases, and 13 bases had no gene match. The CDR3 protein is CSVLGPAGVVTGELFF. CDR3 nucleotides: TGCAGCGTTTTGGGACCAGCGGGAGTGGTAACCGGGGAGCTGTTTTTT.